What follows are 18 T cell receptor beta chains derived from one specimen sequenced in a study of blood T cell repertoires in COVID-19. Only in-frame clones appear in the TCRdb table, and some are missing; sequencing was by immunoSEQ multiplex PCR. This sample yields approximately 89,000 clones, of which roughly 80% are seen a single time; approximately 6.3% belongs to the top ten. The sample taken for sequencing was peripheral blood. These receptor sequences come from a man in his 70s with COVID-19, enrolled during active disease.

There are a few counts of this clone. V gene TRBV10-1 combines with J gene TRBJ1-1, with 10 positions matching TRBD1. This CDR3 is built from 16 residues. Trimming at V came to 5 bases and at J to 11 bases, leaving 17 bases not matched to a gene. Looked up from germline, CDR1 is WNHNN and CDR2 is SYGVQD (reference sequence). CDR3 DNA: TGCGCCAGCAGTTCTCAACCTTGGACAGGGGGATTACCGGCTTTCTTT. Its translation is CASSSQPWTGGLPAFF.

This clone was seen repeatedly, ten times or more. This chain joins TRBV6-5 and TRBJ1-3; D gene uncertain. V lost 0 bases and J 1 base, leaving 10 bases between the germline ends. The germline V gene encodes CDR1 MNHEY and CDR2 SVGAGI. This CDR3 region has 16 residues. The CDR3 region is CASSYSRPGSGNTIYF. The CDR3, as DNA: TGTGCCAGCAGTTACTCGAGACCGGGTTCTGGAAACACCATATATTTT.

This clone was detected once. The chain has TRBV28 and TRBJ2-7; tentatively, D is TRBD2 (5 bases). The germline CDR1 and CDR2 sequences are MDHEN and SYDVKM. Trimming removed 6 bases from V and 4 bases from J, with 19 bases in between. The CDR3 sequence is 15 residues long. The CDR3 loop is CASSRARSGSYEQYF. The CDR3 DNA is TGTGCCAGCAGCCGAGCGAGGTCGGGGTCTTACGAGCAGTACTTC.

The chain carries TRBV19 and TRBJ2-1, with TRBD2 matching over 12 bases. Unmatched junction bases numbered 13, after V lost 3 bases and J lost 7 bases. The CDR3 is 18 amino acids. Germline V gene lookup returns CDR1 LNHDA and CDR2 SQIVND (reference sequence). CDR3 nucleotides: TGTGCCAGTAGTATCTATCCCCTAGCGGGGGGGCTTATGAATGAGCAGTTCTTC. This codes for CASSIYPLAGGLMNEQFF. Complete variable domain (other parts from reference TRBV19 and TRBJ2-1): DGGITQSPKYLFRKEGQNVTLSCEQNLNHDAMYWYRQDPGQGLRLIYYSQIVNDFQKGDIAEGYSVSREKKESFPLTVTSAQKNPTAFYLCASSIYPLAGGLMNEQFFGPGTRLTVL.

The CDR3 reads CASSLVPTENSPLHF. DNA of the CDR3: TGTGCCAGCAGCTTAGTGCCGACGGAGAATTCACCCCTCCACTTT. J is TRBJ1-6 and V is TRBV7-6; D gene ambiguous. Germline lookup yields CDR1 SGHVS and CDR2 FNYEAQ. V lost 1 base to trimming and J lost 7 bases, with 11 bases between them. This CDR3 is 15 amino acids long.

CDR3 coding DNA: TGTGCCAGCAGCCAAGATGTGGGGGCTACCTATGGCTACACCTTC. Its protein is CASSQDVGATYGYTF. The rearrangement joins TRBV4-2 to TRBJ1-2; D might be TRBD1 (6 bases). The V and J ends lost 0 bases and 4 bases respectively, with 12 bases between them. Germline values: CDR1 LGHNA, CDR2 YNFKEQ. The CDR3 length is 15 residues.

This chain uses TRBV12-5 with TRBJ2-6; D not resolved. With 6 bases removed from V and 1 base from J, the gap between germline ends came to 4 bases. Germline CDR1 reads LGHNT; CDR2 reads FRNRAP. The CDR3 consists of 13 residues. CDR3 nucleotide sequence: TGTGCTAGTGGCACTTCTGGGGCCAACGTCCTGACTTTC. Translation gives CASGTSGANVLTF.

The rearrangement uses TRBV7-2 and TRBJ2-3; TRBD1 matches at 8 bases. This CDR3 is built from 15 residues. Germline trimming cut 4 bases from V and 3 bases from J; bases unmatched to any gene: 6. CDR1 is SGHTA, CDR2 FQGNSA, per germline. CDR3 in amino acids: CASSSDRDVTDTQYF. CDR3 DNA: TGTGCCAGCAGCTCGGACAGGGATGTAACAGATACGCAGTATTTT.

The table lists this clone with many counts. The rearrangement links TRBV6-6 to TRBJ1-4, with 9 bases matching TRBD1. Germline lookup yields CDR1 MNHNY and CDR2 SVGAGI (reference sequence). V gave up 7 bases and J gave up 6 bases; unmatched junction bases: 9. The CDR3 sequence is 15 residues long. DNA for the CDR3: TGTGCCAGCACCCGTACGGACAGGGGTTATGAAAAACTGTTTTTT. Translated: CASTRTDRGYEKLFF.

The rearrangement uses TRBV16 and TRBJ1-2; the D is unclear. Trimming shortened V by 3 bases and J by 2 bases, and 19 bases separated the two germline ends. This CDR3 has 17 amino acids. CDR1 is KGHSY, CDR2 FQNENV, per germline. The CDR3 protein is CASSHPGGQIPNYGYTF. The CDR3 nucleotides are TGTGCCAGCAGCCACCCAGGAGGCCAGATCCCCAACTATGGCTACACCTTC.

The V and J genes are TRBV7-8 and TRBJ2-1; no clear D. V lost 2 bases and J 5 bases, leaving 7 bases between the germline ends. Looked up from germline, CDR1 is SGHVS and CDR2 is FQNEAQ. CDR3 length equals 13 residues. The CDR3 DNA is TGTGCCAGCAGCTTATCGCTAAACAATGAGCAGTTCTTC. It is translated as CASSLSLNNEQFF.

The sample holds many counts of this clone. This chain uses TRBV19 with TRBJ2-2; D may be TRBD1 (5 bases). From germline, CDR1 is LNHDA and CDR2 SQIVND (reference sequence). This CDR3 region has 12 residues. The V and J ends lost 3 bases and 9 bases respectively, with 8 bases between them. Written as DNA, the CDR3 is TGTGCCAGTAGTATGTGGACAAGGGAGCTGTTTTTT. This codes for CASSMWTRELFF.

The rearrangement joins TRBV4-3 to TRBJ1-1; D not certain. V lost 0 bases to trimming and J lost 0 bases, with 11 bases between them. From germline, CDR1 is LGHNA and CDR2 YSLEER. The CDR3 runs to 16 residues. CDR3 sequence: CASSQDIGGMNTEAFF. In DNA, the CDR3 is TGCGCCAGCAGCCAAGATATAGGCGGAATGAACACTGAAGCTTTCTTT.

The J gene is TRBJ2-3, the V gene TRBV19; D is perhaps TRBD1 (6 bases). This CDR3 contains 15 residues. Germline CDR1 and CDR2: LNHDA and SQIVND (reference sequence). The V and J ends lost 5 bases and 2 bases respectively, with 14 bases between them. The CDR3 here is CASSVRDTHTDTQYF. Here the CDR3 DNA reads TGTGCCAGTAGTGTACGGGACACACACACAGATACGCAGTATTTT.

This clone was seen more than once but under ten times. The chain is built from TRBV4-1 and TRBJ2-1, with a weak D call TRBD2 (7 bases). This CDR3 region has 17 residues. V was cut by 1 base and J by 6 bases, with 19 bases left in between. CDR1 is MGHRA, CDR2 YSYEKL, per germline. The CDR3 here is CASSQVGLGGRINEQFF. CDR3 DNA sequence: TGCGCCAGCAGCCAAGTGGGGCTGGGGGGGCGGATCAATGAGCAGTTCTTC.

This clone was found once. V gene TRBV9 combines with J gene TRBJ1-1; D is uncertain. The V end lost 0 bases, the J end lost 0 bases, and 3 bases lay between the germline ends. The CDR3 sequence is 13 residues long. Germline CDR1 reads SGDLS; CDR2 reads YYNGEE. The CDR3 DNA reads as TGTGCCAGCAGCGTAGCTGTGAACACTGAAGCTTTCTTT. Protein sequence: CASSVAVNTEAFF.

The gene calls are TRBV20-1 and TRBJ2-1; 7 positions agree with TRBD1. The CDR3 consists of 11 residues. The germline gives CDR1 DFQATT, CDR2 SNEGSKA (reference sequence). V lost 6 bases to trimming and J lost 15 bases; unmatched junction nucleotides: 11. Here the CDR3 DNA reads TGCAGTGCGGGACCCGGGACAGTGGCGTTCTTC. As protein: CSAGPGTVAFF.

Only a few counts were recorded for this clone. The chain joins TRBV9 to TRBJ2-7; 10 bases agree with TRBD1. V was clipped by 3 bases and J by 3 bases; unmatched bases: 6. The CDR3 spans 15 residues. From germline, CDR1 is SGDLS and CDR2 YYNGEE. The chain's CDR3 is CASSAGTGELYEQYF. CDR3 nucleotides: TGTGCCAGCAGCGCCGGGACAGGGGAGCTCTACGAGCAGTACTTC.